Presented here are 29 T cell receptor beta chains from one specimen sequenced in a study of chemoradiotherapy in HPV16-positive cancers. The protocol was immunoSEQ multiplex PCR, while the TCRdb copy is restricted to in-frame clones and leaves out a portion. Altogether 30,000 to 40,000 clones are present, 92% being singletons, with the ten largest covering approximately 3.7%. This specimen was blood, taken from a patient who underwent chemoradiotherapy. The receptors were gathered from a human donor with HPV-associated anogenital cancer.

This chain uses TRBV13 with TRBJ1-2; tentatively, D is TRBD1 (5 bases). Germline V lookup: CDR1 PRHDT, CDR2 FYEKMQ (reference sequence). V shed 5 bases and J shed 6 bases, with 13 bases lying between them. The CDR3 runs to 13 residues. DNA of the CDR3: TGTGCCAGCAGCATTCAGGGTAAGGATGGCTACACCTTC. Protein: CASSIQGKDGYTF.

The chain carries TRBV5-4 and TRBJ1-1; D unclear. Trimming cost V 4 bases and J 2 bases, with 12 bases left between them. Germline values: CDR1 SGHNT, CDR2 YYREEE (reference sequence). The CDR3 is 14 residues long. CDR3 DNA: TGTGCCAGCAGCCGGATGGTGACTAACACTGAAGCTTTCTTT. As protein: CASSRMVTNTEAFF.

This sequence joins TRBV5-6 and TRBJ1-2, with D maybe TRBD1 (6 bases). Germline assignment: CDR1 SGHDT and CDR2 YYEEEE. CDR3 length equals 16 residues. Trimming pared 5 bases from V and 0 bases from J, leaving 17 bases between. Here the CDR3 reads CASSYYAGDPNYGYTF. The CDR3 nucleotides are TGTGCCAGCAGTTATTACGCAGGGGACCCTAACTATGGCTACACCTTC.

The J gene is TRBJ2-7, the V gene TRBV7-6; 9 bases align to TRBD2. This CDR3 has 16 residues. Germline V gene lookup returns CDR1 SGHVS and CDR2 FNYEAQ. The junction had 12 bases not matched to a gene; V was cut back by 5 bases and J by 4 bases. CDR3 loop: CASSATAGTSYYEQYF. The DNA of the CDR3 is TGTGCCAGCAGCGCTACCGCGGGGACTAGCTATTACGAGCAGTACTTC.

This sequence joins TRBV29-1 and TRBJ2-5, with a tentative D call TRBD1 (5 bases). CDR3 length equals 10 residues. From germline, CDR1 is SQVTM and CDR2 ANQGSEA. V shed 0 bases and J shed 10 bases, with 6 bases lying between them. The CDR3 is CSVEDRVQYF. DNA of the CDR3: TGCAGCGTTGAAGACAGGGTCCAGTACTTC.

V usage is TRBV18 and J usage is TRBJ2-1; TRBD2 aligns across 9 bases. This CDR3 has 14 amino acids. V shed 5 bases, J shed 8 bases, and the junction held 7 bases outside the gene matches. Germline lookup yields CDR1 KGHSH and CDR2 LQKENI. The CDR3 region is CASSAASGAHEQFF. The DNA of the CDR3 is TGTGCCAGCTCAGCGGCTAGCGGGGCTCATGAGCAGTTCTTC.

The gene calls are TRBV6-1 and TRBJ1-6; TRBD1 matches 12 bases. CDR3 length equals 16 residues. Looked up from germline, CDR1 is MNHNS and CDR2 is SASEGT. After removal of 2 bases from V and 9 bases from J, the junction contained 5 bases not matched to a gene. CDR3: CASSEWDRGRGSPLHF. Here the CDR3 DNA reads TGTGCCAGCAGTGAATGGGACAGGGGGCGCGGTTCACCCCTCCACTTT.

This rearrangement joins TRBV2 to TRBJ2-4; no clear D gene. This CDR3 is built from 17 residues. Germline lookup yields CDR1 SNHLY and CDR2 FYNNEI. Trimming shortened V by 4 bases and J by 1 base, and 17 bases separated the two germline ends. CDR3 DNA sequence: TGTGCCAGCAGTGGAACCACCCCTAAATCGGCCAAAAACATTCAGTACTTC. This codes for CASSGTTPKSAKNIQYF.

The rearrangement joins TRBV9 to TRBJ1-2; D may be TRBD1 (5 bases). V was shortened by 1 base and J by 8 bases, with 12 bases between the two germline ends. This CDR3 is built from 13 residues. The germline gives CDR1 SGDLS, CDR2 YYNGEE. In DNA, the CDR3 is TGTGCCAGCAGCGTAAACGGGGCGTACGGCTACACCTTC. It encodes CASSVNGAYGYTF.

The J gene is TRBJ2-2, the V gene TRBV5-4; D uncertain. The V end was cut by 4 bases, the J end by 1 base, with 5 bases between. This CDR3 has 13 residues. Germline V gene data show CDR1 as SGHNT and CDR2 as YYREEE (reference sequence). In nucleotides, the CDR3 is TGTGCCAGCAGCCCAGGGAACACCGGGGAGCTGTTTTTT. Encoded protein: CASSPGNTGELFF.

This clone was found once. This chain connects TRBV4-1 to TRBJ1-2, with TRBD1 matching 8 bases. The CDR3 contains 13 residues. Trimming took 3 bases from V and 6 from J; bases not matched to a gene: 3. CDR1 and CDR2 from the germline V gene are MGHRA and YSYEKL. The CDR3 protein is CASSHGTGNGYTF. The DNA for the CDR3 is TGCGCCAGCAGCCACGGGACAGGTAATGGCTACACCTTC.

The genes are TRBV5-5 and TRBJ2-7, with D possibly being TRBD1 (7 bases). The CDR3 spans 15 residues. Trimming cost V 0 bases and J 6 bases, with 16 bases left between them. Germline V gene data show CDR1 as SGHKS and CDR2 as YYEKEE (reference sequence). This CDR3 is CASSLVGQGGREQYF. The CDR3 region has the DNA TGTGCCAGCAGCTTGGTAGGTCAGGGGGGACGCGAGCAGTACTTC.

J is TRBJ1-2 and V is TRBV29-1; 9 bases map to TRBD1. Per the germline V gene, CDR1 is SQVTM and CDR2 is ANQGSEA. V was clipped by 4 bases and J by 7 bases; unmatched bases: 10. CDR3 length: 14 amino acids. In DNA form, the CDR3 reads TGCAGCGTTGTATCGGGACAGGGAGTTGGTGGCTACACCTTC. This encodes CSVVSGQGVGGYTF.

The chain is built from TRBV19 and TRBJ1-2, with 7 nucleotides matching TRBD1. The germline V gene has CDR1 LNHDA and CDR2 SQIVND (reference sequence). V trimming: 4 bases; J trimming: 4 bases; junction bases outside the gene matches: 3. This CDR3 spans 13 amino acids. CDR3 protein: CASSRTGIYGYTF. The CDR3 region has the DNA TGTGCCAGTAGTAGGACAGGAATCTATGGCTACACCTTC.

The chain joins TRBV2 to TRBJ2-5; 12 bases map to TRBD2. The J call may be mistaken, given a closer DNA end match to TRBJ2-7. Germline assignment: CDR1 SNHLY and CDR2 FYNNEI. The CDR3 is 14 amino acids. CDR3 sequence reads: CATNLAGGHYEQYF. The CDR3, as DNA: TGTGCCACCAATCTAGCGGGGGGGCACTACGAGCAGTACTTC.

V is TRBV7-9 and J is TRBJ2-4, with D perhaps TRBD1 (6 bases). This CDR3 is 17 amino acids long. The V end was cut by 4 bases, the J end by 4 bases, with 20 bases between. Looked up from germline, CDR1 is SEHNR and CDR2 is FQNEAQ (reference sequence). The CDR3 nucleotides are TGTGCCAGCAGCTCGAGCCGTTACAGGGCGCTAAAAAACATTCAGTACTTC. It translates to CASSSSRYRALKNIQYF.

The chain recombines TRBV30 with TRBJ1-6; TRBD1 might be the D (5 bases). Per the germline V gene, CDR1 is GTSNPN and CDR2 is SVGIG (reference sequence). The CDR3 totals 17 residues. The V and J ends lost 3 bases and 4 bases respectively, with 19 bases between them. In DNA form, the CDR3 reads TGTGCCTGGAGCCGGATTACTGACAGCCTATATAATTCACCCCTCCACTTT. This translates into CAWSRITDSLYNSPLHF.

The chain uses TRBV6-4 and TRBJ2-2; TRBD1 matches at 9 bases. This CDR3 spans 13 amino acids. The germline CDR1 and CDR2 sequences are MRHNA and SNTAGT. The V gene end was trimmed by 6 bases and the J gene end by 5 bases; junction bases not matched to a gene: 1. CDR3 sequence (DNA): TGTGCCAGCAGCGGACAGGGGACCGGGGAGCTGTTTTTT. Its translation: CASSGQGTGELFF.

CDR3 loop: CASSVSPPSGGKLFF. CDR3 in DNA: TGCGCCAGCAGCGTGTCCCCTCCTTCGGGAGGAAAACTGTTTTTT. This chain links TRBV5-1 with TRBJ1-4; D is unresolved. The CDR3 is 15 amino acids. Germline V lookup: CDR1 SGHRS, CDR2 YFSETQ. Trimming removed 4 bases from V and 10 bases from J, with 20 bases in between. The complete variable domain, with remaining parts taken from reference TRBV5-1 and TRBJ1-4, reads KAGVTQTPRYLIKTRGQQVTLSCSPISGHRSVSWYQQTPGQGLQFLFEYFSETQRNKGNFPGRFSGRQFSNSRSEMNVSTLELGDSALYLCASSVSPPSGGKLFFGSGTQLSVL.

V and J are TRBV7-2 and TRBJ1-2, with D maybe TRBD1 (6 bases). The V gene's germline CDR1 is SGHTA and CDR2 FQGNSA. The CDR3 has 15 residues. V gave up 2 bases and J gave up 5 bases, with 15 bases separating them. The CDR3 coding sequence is TGTGCCAGCAGCTTACGACAGGACGGGAGATATGGCTACACCTTC. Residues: CASSLRQDGRYGYTF.

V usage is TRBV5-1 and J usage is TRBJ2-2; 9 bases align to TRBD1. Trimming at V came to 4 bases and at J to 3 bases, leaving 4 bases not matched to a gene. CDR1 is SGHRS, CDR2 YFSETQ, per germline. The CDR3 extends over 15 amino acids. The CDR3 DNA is TGCGCCAGCAGCCCCGGGACAGGGTACACCGGGGAGCTGTTTTTT. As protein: CASSPGTGYTGELFF. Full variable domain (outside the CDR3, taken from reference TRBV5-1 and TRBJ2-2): KAGVTQTPRYLIKTRGQQVTLSCSPISGHRSVSWYQQTPGQGLQFLFEYFSETQRNKGNFPGRFSGRQFSNSRSEMNVSTLELGDSALYLCASSPGTGYTGELFFGEGSRLTVL.

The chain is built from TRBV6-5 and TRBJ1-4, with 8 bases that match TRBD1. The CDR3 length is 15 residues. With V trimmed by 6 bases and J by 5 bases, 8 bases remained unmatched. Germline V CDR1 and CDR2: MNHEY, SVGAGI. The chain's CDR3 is CASSPTDRVNEKLFF. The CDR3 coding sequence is TGTGCCAGCAGCCCAACGGACAGGGTCAATGAAAAACTGTTTTTT.

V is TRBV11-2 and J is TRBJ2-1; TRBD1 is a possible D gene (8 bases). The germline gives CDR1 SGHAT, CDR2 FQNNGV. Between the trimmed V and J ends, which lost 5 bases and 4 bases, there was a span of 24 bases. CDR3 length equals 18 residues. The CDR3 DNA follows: TGTGCCAGCAGCGATAGGGGGGGTCGACAGGGGTCTTACAATGAGCAGTTCTTC. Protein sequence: CASSDRGGRQGSYNEQFF. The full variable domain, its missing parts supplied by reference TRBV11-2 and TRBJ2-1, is EAGVAQSPRYKIIEKRQSVAFWCNPISGHATLYWYQQILGQGPKLLIQFQNNGVVDDSQLPKDRFSAERLKGVDSTLKIQPAKLEDSAVYLCASSDRGGRQGSYNEQFFGPGTRLTVL.

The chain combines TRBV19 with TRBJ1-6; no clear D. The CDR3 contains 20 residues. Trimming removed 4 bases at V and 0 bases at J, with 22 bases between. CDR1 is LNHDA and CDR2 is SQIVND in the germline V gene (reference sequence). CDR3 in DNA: TGTGCCAGTAGTAGTTTTTACGACTACCCGAATAGCTCCTATAATTCACCCCTCCACTTT. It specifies CASSSFYDYPNSSYNSPLHF.

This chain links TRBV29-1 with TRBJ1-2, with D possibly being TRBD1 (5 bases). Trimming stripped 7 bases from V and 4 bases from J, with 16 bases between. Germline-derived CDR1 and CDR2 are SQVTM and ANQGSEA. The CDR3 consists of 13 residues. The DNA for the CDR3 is TGCAGCGCCGGAGACAGAACCATCTATGGCTACACCTTC. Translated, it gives CSAGDRTIYGYTF.

The CDR3, as DNA: TGTGCCAGCAGTTACTTGGATCAACCTGAAGCTTTCTTT. Encoded protein: CASSYLDQPEAFF. This chain joins TRBV6-6 and TRBJ1-1; D is ambiguous. Germline values: CDR1 MNHNY, CDR2 SVGAGI (reference sequence). The CDR3 totals 13 residues. V gave up 1 base and J gave up 6 bases, with 9 bases separating them.

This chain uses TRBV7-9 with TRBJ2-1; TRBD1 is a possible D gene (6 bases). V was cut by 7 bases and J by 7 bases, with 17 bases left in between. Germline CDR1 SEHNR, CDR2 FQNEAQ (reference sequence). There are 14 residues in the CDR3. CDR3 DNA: TGTGCCAGCATCGAGACAGGTTTGGGGAATGAGCAGTTCTTC. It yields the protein CASIETGLGNEQFF.

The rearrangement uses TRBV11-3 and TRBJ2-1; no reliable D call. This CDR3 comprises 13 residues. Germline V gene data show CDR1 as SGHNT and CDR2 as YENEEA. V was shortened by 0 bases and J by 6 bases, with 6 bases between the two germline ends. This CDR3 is CASSLDLGNEQFF. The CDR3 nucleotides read TGTGCCAGCAGCTTAGATCTTGGCAATGAGCAGTTCTTC.

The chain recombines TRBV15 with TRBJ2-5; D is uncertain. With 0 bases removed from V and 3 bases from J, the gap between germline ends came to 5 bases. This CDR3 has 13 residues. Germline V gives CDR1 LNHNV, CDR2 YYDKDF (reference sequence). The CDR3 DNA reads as TGTGCCACCAGCAGAGATCGTAAAGAGACCCAGTACTTC. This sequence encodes CATSRDRKETQYF.